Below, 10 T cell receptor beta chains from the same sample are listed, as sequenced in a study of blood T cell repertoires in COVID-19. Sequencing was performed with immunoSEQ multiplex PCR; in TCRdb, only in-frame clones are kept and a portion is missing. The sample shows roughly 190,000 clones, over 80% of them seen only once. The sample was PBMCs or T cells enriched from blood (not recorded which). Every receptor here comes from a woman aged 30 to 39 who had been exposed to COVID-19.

CDR3 residues: CASSLVVAATGELFF. CDR3 DNA: TGCGCCAGCAGCTTGGTGGTAGCGGCCACCGGGGAGCTGTTTTTT. The J gene is TRBJ2-2, the V gene TRBV5-1, with D possibly TRBD2 on 6 matching bases. Germline CDR1 reads SGHRS; CDR2 reads YFSETQ. The CDR3 has 15 amino acids. V gave up 0 bases and J gave up 4 bases, with 10 bases separating them. The full variable domain, rest sourced from reference TRBV5-1 and TRBJ2-2, is KAGVTQTPRYLIKTRGQQVTLSCSPISGHRSVSWYQQTPGQGLQFLFEYFSETQRNKGNFPGRFSGRQFSNSRSEMNVSTLELGDSALYLCASSLVVAATGELFFGEGSRLTVL.

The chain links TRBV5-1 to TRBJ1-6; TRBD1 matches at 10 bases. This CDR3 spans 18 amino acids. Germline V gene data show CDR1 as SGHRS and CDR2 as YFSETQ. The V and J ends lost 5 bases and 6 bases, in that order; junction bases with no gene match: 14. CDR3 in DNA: TGCGCCAGCAGTGATGGGGCCGGGACAGGGGTTTTTAATTCACCCCTCCACTTT. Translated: CASSDGAGTGVFNSPLHF.

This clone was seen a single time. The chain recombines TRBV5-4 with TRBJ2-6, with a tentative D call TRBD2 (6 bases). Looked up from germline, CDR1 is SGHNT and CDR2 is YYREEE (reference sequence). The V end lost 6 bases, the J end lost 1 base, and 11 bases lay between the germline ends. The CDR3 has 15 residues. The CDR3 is CASTPGVSGANVLTF. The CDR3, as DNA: TGTGCCAGCACCCCGGGGGTTTCTGGGGCCAACGTCCTGACTTTC.

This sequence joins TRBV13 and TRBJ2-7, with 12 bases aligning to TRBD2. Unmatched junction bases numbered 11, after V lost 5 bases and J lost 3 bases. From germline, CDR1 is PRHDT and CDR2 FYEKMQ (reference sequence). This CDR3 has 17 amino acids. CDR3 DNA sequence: TGTGCCAGCAGCGCCCGCGGGGCTAGCGGGGGGGGCTACGAGCAGTACTTC. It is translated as CASSARGASGGGYEQYF.

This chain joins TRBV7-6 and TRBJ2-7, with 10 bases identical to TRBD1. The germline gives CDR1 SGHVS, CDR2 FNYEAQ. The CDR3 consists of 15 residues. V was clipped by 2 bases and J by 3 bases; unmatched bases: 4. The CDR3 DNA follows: TGTGCCAGCAGCTTATCGGGACAGGGGTTCTACGAGCAGTACTTC. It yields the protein CASSLSGQGFYEQYF. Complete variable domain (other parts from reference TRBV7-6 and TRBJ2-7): GAGVSQSPRYKVTKRGQDVALRCDPISGHVSLYWYRQALGQGPEFLTYFNYEAQQDKSGLPNDRFSAERPEGSISTLTIQRTEQRDSAMYRCASSLSGQGFYEQYFGPGTRLTVT.

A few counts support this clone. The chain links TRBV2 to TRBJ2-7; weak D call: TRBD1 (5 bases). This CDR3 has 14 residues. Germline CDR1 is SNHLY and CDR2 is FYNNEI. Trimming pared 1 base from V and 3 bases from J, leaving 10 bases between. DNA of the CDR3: TGTGCCAGCAGTGAAGGCCAGGGTGTCTACGAGCAGTACTTC. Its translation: CASSEGQGVYEQYF.

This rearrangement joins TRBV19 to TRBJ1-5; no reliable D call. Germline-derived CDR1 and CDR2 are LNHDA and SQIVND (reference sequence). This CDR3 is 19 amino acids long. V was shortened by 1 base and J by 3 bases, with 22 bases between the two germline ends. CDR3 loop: CASSIGLQASQYSNQPQHF. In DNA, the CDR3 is TGTGCCAGTAGTATAGGCCTCCAGGCATCCCAGTACTCCAATCAGCCCCAGCATTTT.

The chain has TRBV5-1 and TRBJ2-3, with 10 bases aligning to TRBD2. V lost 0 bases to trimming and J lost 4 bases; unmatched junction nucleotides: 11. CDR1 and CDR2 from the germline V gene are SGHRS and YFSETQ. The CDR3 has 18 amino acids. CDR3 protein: CASSLDQSGGAGADTQYF. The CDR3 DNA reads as TGCGCCAGCAGCTTGGACCAAAGCGGGGGGGCGGGAGCAGATACGCAGTATTTT.

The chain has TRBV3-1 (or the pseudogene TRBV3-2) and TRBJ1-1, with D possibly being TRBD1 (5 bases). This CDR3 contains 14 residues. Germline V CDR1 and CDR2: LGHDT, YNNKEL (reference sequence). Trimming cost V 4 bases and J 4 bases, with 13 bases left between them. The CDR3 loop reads CASSLRALSTEAFF. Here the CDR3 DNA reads TGTGCCAGCAGCCTCAGGGCATTGAGCACTGAAGCTTTCTTT.

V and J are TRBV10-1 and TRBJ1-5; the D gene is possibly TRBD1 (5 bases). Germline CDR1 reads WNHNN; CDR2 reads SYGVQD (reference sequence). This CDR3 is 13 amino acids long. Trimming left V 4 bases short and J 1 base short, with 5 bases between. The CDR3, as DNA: TGCGCCAGCAGTGGACAGAGCAATCAGCCCCAGCATTTT. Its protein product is CASSGQSNQPQHF.